This T cell receptor beta chain was sequenced during a study of T-cell memory formation after mild COVID-19. Turning to the study itself: The two donors had largely donor-specific TCR clusters.

Findings and caveats of the study: Shrinking CD4+ clones were chiefly CM and EM; CD8+ ones were chiefly EMRA.

The 5'RACE method, run with constant-segment primers, produced TCR alpha and TCR beta cDNA libraries (carrying sample barcodes and UMIs). Using its own MiXCR run on the 5' RACE reads, TCRdb lists one record per CDR3 protein. The profile shows about 430,000 distinct CDR3 sequences, 24% of them singletons. Looked up from germline, CDR1 is DFQATT and CDR2 is SNEGSKA (reference sequence). V gave up 6 bases and J gave up 7 bases, with 22 bases separating them. The CDR3 spans 15 residues. This clonotype has only a few counts. Its antigen is unidentified. The sample taken for sequencing was PBMCs or a T cell subset sorted from them (not recorded which). The chain has TRBV20-1 and TRBJ1-5, with D possibly being TRBD1 (6 bases). This clonotype originated in an adult woman who had mild COVID-19 (a few samples of this study predate the infection). Cell type and time point are not known. DNA for the CDR3: TGCAGTGCCCAAGGGGCGGGGGCAGTCGGACAGCCCCAGCATTTT. As protein: CSAQGAGAVGQPQHF.